This entry lists 5 T cell receptor beta chains sequenced from one sample in a study of blood T cells in healthy people across ages (dated by TCRdb to between 2015 and 2016). The library was prepared using 5' RACE. For sequencing, an Illumina HiSeq 2500 was employed. The second PCR ran for roughly 6 to 11 cycles and used a J-beta primer mix along with a sample-barcoded 5' primer. TCRdb applied fastp at Q25 and MiXCR to the public reads, then kept only in-frame beta chains. Identical CDR3 protein sequences are pooled into one entry, listed with their most common genes and DNA. In this sample the table shows around 1.5 million distinct CDR3 sequences, 42% of which occur a single time. 7.9% of the sample lies in the top ten. Sequences were obtained from blood. The source is a young woman in good health.

This sequence joins TRBV2 and TRBJ1-2; no clear D gene. This CDR3 has 14 residues. V was shortened by 7 bases and J by 4 bases, with 16 bases between the two germline ends. Germline CDR1 SNHLY, CDR2 FYNNEI. The CDR3 DNA reads TGTGCCAGCACCGTCAAGGGAGGGCCCTATGGCTACACCTTC. Translated: CASTVKGGPYGYTF.

This clonotype was recorded many times. The chain uses TRBV29-1 and TRBJ2-5; D ambiguous. This CDR3 region has 11 residues. The V and J ends lost 6 bases and 9 bases respectively, with 14 bases between them. CDR1 is SQVTM and CDR2 is ANQGSEA in the germline V gene. CDR3 coding DNA: TGCAGCGTCGTAAAGGATCAGGCCCAGTACTTC. This sequence encodes CSVVKDQAQYF. Complete variable domain (other parts from reference TRBV29-1 and TRBJ2-5): SAVISQKPSRDICQRGTSLTIQCQVDSQVTMMFWYRQQPGQSLTLIATANQGSEATYESGFVIDKFPISRPNLTFSTLTVSNMSPEDSSIYLCSVVKDQAQYFGPGTRLLVL.

The chain carries TRBV4-1 and TRBJ2-3, with D possibly TRBD2 on 6 matching bases. The CDR3 runs to 14 residues. V lost 3 bases and J 2 bases, leaving 9 bases between the germline ends. The germline V gene encodes CDR1 MGHRA and CDR2 YSYEKL. CDR3 amino acids: CASSQGLDTDTQYF. CDR3 sequence (DNA): TGCGCCAGCAGCCAGGGACTCGACACAGATACGCAGTATTTT.

Here the CDR3 reads CASSFEGGPEAFF. CDR3 nucleotides: TGTGCCAGCAGTTTCGAAGGAGGACCGGAAGCTTTCTTT. The chain combines TRBV12-3 or TRBV12-4 with TRBJ1-1, with D unresolved. The CDR3 spans 13 residues. The germline V and J ends were trimmed by 3 bases and 8 bases, with 13 bases remaining between them.

The V gene is TRBV12-3 or TRBV12-4, the J gene TRBJ2-1; 10 bases agree with TRBD1. The CDR3 has 15 amino acids. Trimming removed 7 bases from V and 8 bases from J; junction bases left unmatched: 11. This CDR3 is CASNLGQGMFDEQFF. CDR3 DNA: TGTGCCAGCAACCTGGGACAGGGGATGTTCGATGAGCAGTTCTTC.